Below, 27 T cell receptor beta chains from the same sample are listed, as sequenced in a study of T cells after yellow fever vaccination. TCRdb reprocessed the 5' RACE reads via MiXCR and lists one record per CDR3 protein. Of some 52,000 distinct CDR3 sequences in the sample, 6% to 8.5% were seen once. The sequencing used CD8+ T cells not binding an NS4B(214-222) dextramer, sorted from PBMCs, collected roughly 47 days after the first yellow fever vaccination. Receptors were obtained from a man between 18 and 29 years old who received the YFV17D yellow fever vaccine.

The J gene is TRBJ1-1, the V gene TRBV6-5; no reliable D call. The CDR3 runs 16 residues. V was clipped by 0 bases and J by 1 base, with 12 bases between them. Germline V CDR1 and CDR2: MNHEY, SVGAGI. CDR3 nucleotides: TGTGCCAGCAGTTACTCGCCCACGCGGAGGAACACTGAAGCTTTCTTT. Protein product: CASSYSPTRRNTEAFF.

This clonotype occurred a few times. V is TRBV6-2 or TRBV6-3 and J is TRBJ1-5; D is ambiguous. CDR1 MNHEY and CDR2 SVGEGT come from the germline V gene. V lost 0 bases and J lost 0, with 15 bases in between. This CDR3 has 18 amino acids. The CDR3, as DNA: TGTGCCAGCAGTTACTCCAATACAGTTATTTATAGCAATCAGCCCCAGCATTTT. This encodes CASSYSNTVIYSNQPQHF.

This clonotype was recorded at least ten times. The chain is built from TRBV20-1 and TRBJ2-1, with D hard to call. This CDR3 has 14 amino acids. Per germline, CDR1 DFQATT and CDR2 SNEGSKA (reference sequence). The ends were cut back, 1 base at V and 6 bases at J, with 13 bases in the middle. CDR3 coding DNA: TGCAGTGCTAGAGCTACTATTGGGTTCAATGAGCAGTTCTTC. Amino acid sequence: CSARATIGFNEQFF.

This clonotype was seen a few times. This CDR3 reads CSPKGRGSSYEQYF. In DNA, the CDR3 is TGCAGCCCGAAGGGGCGGGGGAGCTCCTACGAGCAGTACTTC. The chain is built from TRBV29-1 and TRBJ2-7; 7 nucleotides match TRBD2. Germline lookup yields CDR1 SQVTM and CDR2 ANQGSEA. With 8 bases clipped from V and 0 bases from J, the junction kept 10 bases outside the gene matches. The CDR3 is made up of 14 amino acids.

This clonotype was detected ten times or more. The chain carries TRBV29-1 and TRBJ1-1; D not certain. The CDR3 is made up of 13 amino acids. Trimming removed 0 bases from V and 5 bases from J, with 10 bases in between. Germline CDR1 is SQVTM and CDR2 is ANQGSEA. As DNA, the CDR3 is TGCAGCGTTGAAGATCGAAGAGGGACTGAAGCTTTCTTT. Translated, it gives CSVEDRRGTEAFF.

In this sample, this clonotype turned up a few times. In DNA form, the CDR3 reads TGTGCCAGCAGCTGGGACTCCCAAGGGGAGCTGTTTTTT. The encoded protein is CASSWDSQGELFF. The chain combines TRBV7-9 with TRBJ2-2; a possible D gene is TRBD2 (6 bases). The CDR3 runs 13 residues. The V gene's germline CDR1 is SEHNR and CDR2 FQNEAQ (reference sequence). V gave up 4 bases and J gave up 8 bases, with 11 bases separating them.

In this sample, this clonotype turned up many times. This chain joins TRBV29-1 and TRBJ2-1, with TRBD1 matching over 9 bases. This CDR3 comprises 14 residues. Trimming at V came to 3 bases and at J to 7 bases, leaving 7 bases not matched to a gene. Germline CDR1 reads SQVTM; CDR2 reads ANQGSEA. CDR3 coding DNA: TGCAGCGTTGACGGGACAGGGCTTGGGAATGAGCAGTTCTTC. Its translation: CSVDGTGLGNEQFF.

This clonotype was observed many times. The chain couples TRBV20-1 to TRBJ1-5, with D possibly matching TRBD1 (6 bases). Trimming cost V 5 bases and J 0 bases, with 8 bases left between them. Germline CDR1 reads DFQATT; CDR2 reads SNEGSKA (reference sequence). The CDR3 runs to 13 residues. DNA for the CDR3: TGCAGTGCTTCAGGGGATAGCAATCAGCCCCAGCATTTT. This translates into CSASGDSNQPQHF.

This clonotype was picked up many times. The gene calls are TRBV9 and TRBJ2-7; D is possibly TRBD1 or TRBD2 (5 bases each). Trimming removed 3 bases from V and 5 bases from J, with 18 bases in between. The CDR3 sequence is 15 residues long. The germline V gene has CDR1 SGDLS and CDR2 YYNGEE. The CDR3 DNA reads TGTGCCAGCAGCGAGGGTGCTGGGACCAGCGACGAGCAGTACTTC. Residues: CASSEGAGTSDEQYF.

This clonotype was detected only a few times. The genes are TRBV7-8 and TRBJ2-2; TRBD1 is a possible D gene (6 bases). Trimming pared 3 bases from V and 7 bases from J, leaving 15 bases between. The CDR3 covers 15 residues. Germline-derived CDR1 and CDR2 are SGHVS and FQNEAQ. This CDR3 reads CASSLQQGLNGELFF. The CDR3 nucleotides read TGTGCCAGCAGCTTGCAACAGGGTTTGAACGGGGAGCTGTTTTTT.

The table lists this clonotype with many counts. The chain links TRBV3-1 to TRBJ2-2, with D perhaps TRBD1 or TRBD2 (5 bases each). CDR1 and CDR2 from the germline V gene are LGHDT and YNNKEL (reference sequence). This CDR3 contains 14 residues. The V end was cut by 1 base, the J end by 3 bases, with 6 bases between. The CDR3 reads CASSQGGYTGELFF. CDR3 coding DNA: TGTGCCAGCAGCCAAGGGGGGTACACCGGGGAGCTGTTTTTT. Drawing the rest from reference TRBV3-1 and TRBJ2-2, the complete variable domain is DTAVSQTPKYLVTQMGNDKSIKCEQNLGHDTMYWYKQDSKKFLKIMFSYNNKELIINETVPNRFSPKSPDKAHLNLHINSLELGDSAVYFCASSQGGYTGELFFGEGSRLTVL.

This clonotype was observed a handful of times. CDR3 bases: TGCAGTGCTAGAGCCCCCCTGCCGGGAGATGGACCCCTCGAGCAGTACGTC. Residues: CSARAPLPGDGPLEQYV. The chain has TRBV20-1 and TRBJ2-7; tentatively, D is TRBD2 (6 bases). This CDR3 has 17 residues. The ends were cut back, 1 base at V and 6 bases at J, with 25 bases in the middle. Germline V gives CDR1 DFQATT, CDR2 SNEGSKA (reference sequence).

The chain couples TRBV15 to TRBJ2-1; tentatively, D is TRBD1 or TRBD2 (6 bases each). CDR1 is LNHNV, CDR2 YYDKDF, per germline (reference sequence). V dropped 1 base and J dropped 7 bases, with 26 bases sitting between them. CDR3 length equals 19 residues. Here the CDR3 reads CATSRGGGAGLGAWNEQFF. As DNA, the CDR3 is TGTGCCACCAGCAGAGGCGGCGGGGCGGGACTGGGGGCTTGGAATGAGCAGTTCTTC. Drawing the rest from reference TRBV15 and TRBJ2-1, the complete variable domain is DAMVIQNPRYQVTQFGKPVTLSCSQTLNHNVMYWYQQKSSQAPKLLFHYYDKDFNNEADTPDNFQSRRPNTSFCFLDIRSPGLGDTAMYLCATSRGGGAGLGAWNEQFFGPGTRLTVL.

This clonotype was picked up a small number of times. The chain is built from TRBV7-9 and TRBJ2-7, with TRBD1 as a possible D gene (6 bases). Per the germline V gene, CDR1 is SEHNR and CDR2 is FQNEAQ (reference sequence). This CDR3 has 16 residues. Trimming took 4 bases from V and 4 from J, leaving 20 bases between them. The CDR3 protein is CASSYGNTGREYEQYF. CDR3 in DNA: TGTGCCAGCAGCTATGGCAATACAGGGAGAGAGTACGAGCAGTACTTC.

The sample holds many counts of this clonotype. The gene calls are TRBV12-3 or TRBV12-4 and TRBJ1-2; D uncertain. The CDR3 is made up of 13 amino acids. V was clipped by 5 bases and J by 3 bases, with 10 bases between them. CDR3 sequence: CASSLTFHYGYTF. In DNA, the CDR3 is TGTGCCAGCAGTCTGACCTTCCACTATGGCTACACCTTC.

There are a few counts of this clonotype. The chain recombines TRBV9 with TRBJ1-5, with 8 bases fitting TRBD1. CDR3 length: 12 amino acids. J was trimmed by 13 bases and V by 3 bases; bases with no gene match: 6. From germline, CDR1 is SGDLS and CDR2 YYNGEE. The CDR3 DNA follows: TGTGCCAGCAGCGCCTGGACAGGGTTTCAGCATTTT. This codes for CASSAWTGFQHF.

This clonotype showed up many times. The genes are TRBV7-9 and TRBJ2-5; TRBD2 might be the D (7 bases). The CDR3 length is 15 residues. Per germline, CDR1 SEHNR and CDR2 FQNEAQ (reference sequence). V was trimmed by 4 bases and J by 2 bases, leaving 14 bases between them. The CDR3 nucleotides read TGTGCCAGCAGCTCACAGGGAGGGTATCAAGAGACCCAGTACTTC. It is translated as CASSSQGGYQETQYF.

Only a few counts were recorded for this clonotype. The chain links TRBV15 to TRBJ1-3, with D perhaps matching TRBD1 (6 bases). CDR3 length: 15 residues. The V gene's germline CDR1 is LNHNV and CDR2 YYDKDF (reference sequence). The V and J ends lost 3 bases and 2 bases respectively, with 11 bases between them. CDR3 loop: CATSREGGTGNTIYF. CDR3 bases: TGTGCCACCAGCAGGGAGGGGGGAACTGGAAACACCATATATTTT.

The table lists this clonotype with a few counts. V gene TRBV4-1 combines with J gene TRBJ2-1; 9 bases map to TRBD2. This CDR3 has 16 amino acids. Looked up from germline, CDR1 is MGHRA and CDR2 is YSYEKL. V dropped 0 bases and J dropped 5; count of bases not matched to a gene: 5. The DNA of the CDR3 is TGCGCCAGCAGCCAAGAACAAGCGGGGGGAAACAATGAGCAGTTCTTC. Translating gives CASSQEQAGGNNEQFF.

In its sample, this clonotype was seen many times. The chain is built from TRBV6-5 and TRBJ2-3; D might be TRBD2 (5 bases). The length of the CDR3 is 12 residues. V gave up 8 bases and J gave up 4 bases, with 10 bases separating them. In germline, CDR1 is MNHEY, CDR2 SVGAGI. In DNA form, the CDR3 reads TGTGCCAGCGGGGAGTCAGCAGATACGCAGTATTTT. Residues: CASGESADTQYF.

This clonotype was counted at least ten times. In nucleotides, the CDR3 is TGCAGTGCTATTTCAGATCAGGGTGGCAATGAGCAGTTCTTC. Translated: CSAISDQGGNEQFF. The V and J genes are TRBV20-1 and TRBJ2-1; D is possibly TRBD1 (5 bases). In germline, CDR1 is DFQATT, CDR2 SNEGSKA (reference sequence). The V and J ends lost 4 bases and 6 bases respectively, with 16 bases between them. The CDR3 is made up of 14 amino acids.

This clonotype was observed a handful of times. The rearrangement links TRBV7-6 to TRBJ1-6; 7 bases line up with TRBD1. Trimming removed 5 bases from V and 7 bases from J; junction bases left unmatched: 5. Germline values: CDR1 SGHVS, CDR2 FNYEAQ. This CDR3 is built from 14 residues. Written as DNA, the CDR3 is TGTGCCAGCAGCATAGACAGGGTAAATTCACCCCTCCACTTT. Amino acids: CASSIDRVNSPLHF.

This clonotype was observed many times. The chain links TRBV27 to TRBJ2-5; TRBD1 might be the D (5 bases). The CDR3 spans 14 residues. Germline values: CDR1 MNHEY, CDR2 SMNVEV (reference sequence). The V end was cut by 2 bases, the J end by 2 bases, with 9 bases between. CDR3 DNA: TGTGCCAGCAGTTTAGACAGCACACAAGAGACCCAGTACTTC. Protein product: CASSLDSTQETQYF.

This clonotype was recorded at least ten times. This sequence joins TRBV7-2 and TRBJ1-2; the D gene is possibly TRBD1 (6 bases). Germline CDR1 reads SGHTA; CDR2 reads FQGNSA. This CDR3 spans 14 amino acids. The V gene lost 2 bases and the J gene lost 5 bases, with 12 bases spanning the gap. The CDR3 bases are TGTGCCAGCAGCTTACAGGGGCGGGTGTATGGCTACACCTTC. It specifies CASSLQGRVYGYTF.

This rearrangement joins TRBV4-1 to TRBJ2-4; D ambiguous. The CDR3 contains 16 residues. CDR1 is MGHRA and CDR2 is YSYEKL in the germline V gene. V gave up 2 bases and J gave up 7 bases, with 18 bases separating them. CDR3 residues: CASSQRLLEVLNIQYF. The CDR3 region has the DNA TGCGCCAGCAGCCAAAGATTATTAGAGGTGCTGAACATTCAGTACTTC.

This clonotype was counted between two and nine times. V is TRBV7-9 and J is TRBJ2-7; possible D gene TRBD2, 5 bases. Trimming took 0 bases from V and 4 from J, leaving 13 bases between them. CDR3 length: 15 residues. Germline-derived CDR1 and CDR2 are SEHNR and FQNEAQ (reference sequence). The CDR3 loop reads CASSLAHTGEYEQYF. CDR3 DNA sequence: TGTGCCAGCAGCTTAGCTCATACCGGGGAGTACGAGCAGTACTTC.

J is TRBJ2-3 and V is TRBV4-2; D is uncertain. Germline V gene data show CDR1 as LGHNA and CDR2 as YNFKEQ. Deletions cut 0 bases from V and 2 bases from J, with 9 bases between. The CDR3 is 15 residues long. CDR3 protein: CASSQERLFTDTQYF. The DNA for the CDR3 is TGTGCCAGCAGCCAAGAAAGGCTTTTCACAGATACGCAGTATTTT.